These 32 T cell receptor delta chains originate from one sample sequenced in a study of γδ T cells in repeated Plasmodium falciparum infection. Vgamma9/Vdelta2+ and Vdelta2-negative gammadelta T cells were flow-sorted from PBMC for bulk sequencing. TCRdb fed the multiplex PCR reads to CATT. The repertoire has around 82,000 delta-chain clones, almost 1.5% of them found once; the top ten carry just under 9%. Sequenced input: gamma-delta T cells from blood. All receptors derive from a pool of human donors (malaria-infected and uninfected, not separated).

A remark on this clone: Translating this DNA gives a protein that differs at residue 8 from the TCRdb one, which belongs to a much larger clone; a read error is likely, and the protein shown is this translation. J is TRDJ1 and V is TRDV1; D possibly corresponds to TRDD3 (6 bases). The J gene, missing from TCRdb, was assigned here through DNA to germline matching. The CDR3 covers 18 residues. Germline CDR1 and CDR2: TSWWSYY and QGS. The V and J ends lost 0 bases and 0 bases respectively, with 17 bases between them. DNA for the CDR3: TGTGCTCTTGGGGAACTTCCGGCGGGGGACGACTACACCGATAAACTCATCTTT. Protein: CALGELPAGDDYTDKLIF.

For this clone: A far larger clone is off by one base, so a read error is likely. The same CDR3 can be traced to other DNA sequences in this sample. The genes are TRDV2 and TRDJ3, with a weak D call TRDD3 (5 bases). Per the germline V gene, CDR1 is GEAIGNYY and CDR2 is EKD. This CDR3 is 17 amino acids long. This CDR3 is CACDTVGSSWDTRQMFF. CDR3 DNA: TGTGCCTGTGACACCGTAGGGAGCTCCTGGGACACCCGACAGATGTTCTTC.

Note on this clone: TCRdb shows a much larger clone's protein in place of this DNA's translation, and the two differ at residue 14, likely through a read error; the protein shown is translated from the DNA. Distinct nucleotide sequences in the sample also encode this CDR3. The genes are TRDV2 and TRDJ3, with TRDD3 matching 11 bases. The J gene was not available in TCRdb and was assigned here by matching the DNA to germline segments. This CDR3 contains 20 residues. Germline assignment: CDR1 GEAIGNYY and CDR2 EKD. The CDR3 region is CACDTVLGDKSSWGTRQMFF. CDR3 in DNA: TGTGCCTGTGATACTGTACTGGGGGATAAGAGCTCCTGGGGCACCCGACAGATGTTTTTC.

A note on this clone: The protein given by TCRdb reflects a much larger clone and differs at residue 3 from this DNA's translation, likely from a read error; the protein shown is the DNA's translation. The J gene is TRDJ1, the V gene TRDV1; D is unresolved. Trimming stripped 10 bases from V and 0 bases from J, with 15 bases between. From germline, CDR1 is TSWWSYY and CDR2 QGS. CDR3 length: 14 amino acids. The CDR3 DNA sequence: TGTGCTCCCCAGTGGATTCAATACACCGATAAACTCATCTTT. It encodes CAPQWIQYTDKLIF.

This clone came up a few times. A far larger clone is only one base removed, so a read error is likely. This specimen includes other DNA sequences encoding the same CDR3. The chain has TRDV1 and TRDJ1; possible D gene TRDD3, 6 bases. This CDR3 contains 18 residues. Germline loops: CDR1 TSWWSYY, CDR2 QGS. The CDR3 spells CALGELRGRRGQTDKLIF. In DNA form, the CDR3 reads TGTGCTCTTGGGGAGCTCCGGGGGAGACGAGGACAGACCGATAAGCTCATCTTT.

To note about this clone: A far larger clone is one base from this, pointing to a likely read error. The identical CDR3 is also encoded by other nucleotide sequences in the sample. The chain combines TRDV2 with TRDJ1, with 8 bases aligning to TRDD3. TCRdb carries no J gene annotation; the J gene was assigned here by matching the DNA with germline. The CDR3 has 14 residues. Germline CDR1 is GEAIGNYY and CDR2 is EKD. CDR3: CACDIGGYVDKLIF. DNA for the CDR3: TGTGCCTGCGACATCGGGGGATATGTCGATAAACTCATCTTT.

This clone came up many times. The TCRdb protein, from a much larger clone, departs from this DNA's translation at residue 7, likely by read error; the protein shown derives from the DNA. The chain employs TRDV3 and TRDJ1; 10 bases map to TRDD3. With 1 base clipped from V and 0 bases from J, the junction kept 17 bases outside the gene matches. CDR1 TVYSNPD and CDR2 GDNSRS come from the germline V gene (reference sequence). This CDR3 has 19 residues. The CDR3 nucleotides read TGTGCCTTTAAAGGTCCTCCTTGGGGGATACTGGCGTACACCGATAAACTCATCTTT. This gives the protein CAFKGPPWGILAYTDKLIF.

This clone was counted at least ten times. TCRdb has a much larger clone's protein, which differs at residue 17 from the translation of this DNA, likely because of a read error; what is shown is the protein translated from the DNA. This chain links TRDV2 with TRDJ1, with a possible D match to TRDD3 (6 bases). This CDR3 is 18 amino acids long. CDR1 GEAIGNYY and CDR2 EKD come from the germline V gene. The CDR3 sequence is CACDTVSQGGKYTDKLTF. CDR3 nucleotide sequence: TGTGCCTGTGACACCGTAAGTCAAGGGGGAAAGTACACCGATAAACTCACCTTT.

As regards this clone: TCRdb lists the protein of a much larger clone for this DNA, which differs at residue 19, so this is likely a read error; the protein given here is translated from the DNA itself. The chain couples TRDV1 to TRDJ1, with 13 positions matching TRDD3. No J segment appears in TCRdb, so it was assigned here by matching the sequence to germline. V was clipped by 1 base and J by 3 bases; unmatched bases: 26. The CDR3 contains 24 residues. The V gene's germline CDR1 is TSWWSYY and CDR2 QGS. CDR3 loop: CALGEPAYALTGGYAREYADKLIF. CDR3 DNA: TGTGCTCTTGGGGAACCGGCCTACGCCCTTACTGGGGGATACGCGCGGGAGTACGCCGATAAACTCATCTTT.

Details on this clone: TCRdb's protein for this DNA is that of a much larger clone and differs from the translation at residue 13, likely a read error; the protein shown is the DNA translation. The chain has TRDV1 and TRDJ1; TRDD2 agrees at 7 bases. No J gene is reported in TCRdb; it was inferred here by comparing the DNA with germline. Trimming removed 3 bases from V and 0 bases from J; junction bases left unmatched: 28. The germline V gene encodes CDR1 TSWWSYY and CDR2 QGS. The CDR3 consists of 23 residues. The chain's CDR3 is CALGDRPSFYVLASLLYTDKLIF. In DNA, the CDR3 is TGTGCTCTTGGGGACCGGCCTTCCTTCTACGTACTAGCTTCCTTACTGTACACCGATAAACTCATCTTT.

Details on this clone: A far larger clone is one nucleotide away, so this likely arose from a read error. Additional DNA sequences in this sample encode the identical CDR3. The CDR3 DNA sequence: TGTGCTCTTGGGGAACTTCATCTTCCTACGAAGGGATCCACCGATAAACTCATCTTT. Translation gives CALGELHLPTKGSTDKLIF. V is TRDV1 and J is TRDJ1; 8 bases align to TRDD2. Germline CDR1 is TSWWSYY and CDR2 is QGS. After removal of 0 bases from V and 1 base from J, the junction contained 13 bases not matched to a gene. This CDR3 spans 19 amino acids.

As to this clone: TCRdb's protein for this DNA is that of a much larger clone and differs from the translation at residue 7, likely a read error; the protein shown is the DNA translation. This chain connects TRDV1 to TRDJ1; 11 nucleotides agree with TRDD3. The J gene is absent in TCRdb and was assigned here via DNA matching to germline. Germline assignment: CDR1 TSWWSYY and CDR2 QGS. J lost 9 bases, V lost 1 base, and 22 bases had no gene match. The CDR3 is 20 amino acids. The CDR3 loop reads CALGEPPQPPLGDTGAELIF. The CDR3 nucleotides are TGTGCTCTTGGGGAACCTCCCCAACCTCCCCTGGGGGATACCGGGGCAGAACTCATCTTT.

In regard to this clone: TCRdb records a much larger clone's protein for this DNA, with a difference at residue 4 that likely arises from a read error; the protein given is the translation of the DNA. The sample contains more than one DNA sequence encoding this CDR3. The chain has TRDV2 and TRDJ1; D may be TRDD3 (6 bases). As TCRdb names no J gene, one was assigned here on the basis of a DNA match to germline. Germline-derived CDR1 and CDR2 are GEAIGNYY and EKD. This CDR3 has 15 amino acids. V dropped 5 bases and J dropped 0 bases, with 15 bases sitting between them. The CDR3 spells CACGSRGGYTDKLIF. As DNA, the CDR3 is TGTGCCTGTGGCTCTCGTGGGGGGTACACCGATAAACTCATCTTT.

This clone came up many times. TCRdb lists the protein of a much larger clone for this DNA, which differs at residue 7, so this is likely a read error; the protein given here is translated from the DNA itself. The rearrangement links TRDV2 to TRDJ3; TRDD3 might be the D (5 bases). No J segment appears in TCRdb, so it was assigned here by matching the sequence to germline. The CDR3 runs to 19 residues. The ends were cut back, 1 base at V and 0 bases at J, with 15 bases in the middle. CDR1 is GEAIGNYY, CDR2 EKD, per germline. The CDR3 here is CACDTGEFGSSWDTRQMFF. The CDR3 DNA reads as TGTGCCTGTGACACTGGGGAATTCGGGAGCTCCTGGGACACCCGACAGATGTTTTTC.

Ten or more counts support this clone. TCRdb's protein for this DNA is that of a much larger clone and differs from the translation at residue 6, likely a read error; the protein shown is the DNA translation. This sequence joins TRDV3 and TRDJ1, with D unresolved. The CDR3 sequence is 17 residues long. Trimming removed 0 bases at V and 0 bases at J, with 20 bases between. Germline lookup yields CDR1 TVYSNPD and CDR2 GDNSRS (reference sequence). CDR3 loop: CAFSWNLRVWYTDKLIF. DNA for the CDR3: TGTGCCTTTAGTTGGAATCTTCGGGTCTGGTACACCGATAAACTCATCTTT.

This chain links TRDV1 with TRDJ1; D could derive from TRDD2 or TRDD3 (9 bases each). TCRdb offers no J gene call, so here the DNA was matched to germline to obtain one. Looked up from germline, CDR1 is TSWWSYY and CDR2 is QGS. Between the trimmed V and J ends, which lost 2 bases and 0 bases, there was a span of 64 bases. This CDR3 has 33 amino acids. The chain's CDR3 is CALGESRPSYQGLGLRRGILFAYPSLYTDKLIF. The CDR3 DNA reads TGTGCTCTTGGGGAAAGCCGGCCTTCCTACCAAGGCCTTGGCCTCCGAAGGGGGATACTTTTCGCTTATCCCTCCTTGTACACCGATAAACTCATCTTT.

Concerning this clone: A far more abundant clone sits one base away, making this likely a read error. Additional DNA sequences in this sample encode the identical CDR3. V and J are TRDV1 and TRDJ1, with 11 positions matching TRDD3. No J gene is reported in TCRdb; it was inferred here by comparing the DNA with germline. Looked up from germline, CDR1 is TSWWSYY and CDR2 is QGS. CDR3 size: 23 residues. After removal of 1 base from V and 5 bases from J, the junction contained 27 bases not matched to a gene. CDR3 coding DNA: TGTGCTCTTGGGGAACCTGGCTTCCTTTCAAACCTACTGGGGGATATAAAAACAGATAAACTCATCTTT. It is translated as CALGEPGFLSNLLGDIKTDKLIF.

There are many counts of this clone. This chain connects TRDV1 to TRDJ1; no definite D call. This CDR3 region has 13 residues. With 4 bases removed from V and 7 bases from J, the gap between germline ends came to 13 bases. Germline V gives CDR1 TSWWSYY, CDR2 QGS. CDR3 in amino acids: CALGVGKGGKLIF. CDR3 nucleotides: TGTGCTCTTGGGGTCGGAAAGGGAGGTAAACTCATCTTT.

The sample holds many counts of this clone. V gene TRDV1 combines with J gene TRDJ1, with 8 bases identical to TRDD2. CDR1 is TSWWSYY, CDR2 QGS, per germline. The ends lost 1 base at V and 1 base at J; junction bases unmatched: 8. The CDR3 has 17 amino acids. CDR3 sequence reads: CALGEPSYSRGTDKLIF. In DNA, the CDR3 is TGTGCTCTTGGGGAACCTTCCTACTCCAGGGGCACCGATAAACTCATCTTT.

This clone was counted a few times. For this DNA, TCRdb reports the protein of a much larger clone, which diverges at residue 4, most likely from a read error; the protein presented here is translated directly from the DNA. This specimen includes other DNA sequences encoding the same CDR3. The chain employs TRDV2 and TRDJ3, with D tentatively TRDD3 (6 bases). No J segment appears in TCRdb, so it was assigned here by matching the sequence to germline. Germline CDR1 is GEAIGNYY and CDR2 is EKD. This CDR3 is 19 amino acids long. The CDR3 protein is CACGTIGGAGSWDTRQMFF. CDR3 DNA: TGTGCCTGTGGCACCATCGGGGGAGCGGGTTCGTGGGACACCCGACAGATGTTTTTC.

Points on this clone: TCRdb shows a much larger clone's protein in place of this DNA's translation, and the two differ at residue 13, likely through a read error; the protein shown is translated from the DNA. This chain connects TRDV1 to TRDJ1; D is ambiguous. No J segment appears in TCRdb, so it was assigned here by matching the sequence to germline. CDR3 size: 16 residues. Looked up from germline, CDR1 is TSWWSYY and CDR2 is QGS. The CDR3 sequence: CALGELKGLHTDRLIF. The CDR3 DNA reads TGTGCTCTTGGGGAACTAAAAGGGCTCCACACCGATAGACTCATCTTT.

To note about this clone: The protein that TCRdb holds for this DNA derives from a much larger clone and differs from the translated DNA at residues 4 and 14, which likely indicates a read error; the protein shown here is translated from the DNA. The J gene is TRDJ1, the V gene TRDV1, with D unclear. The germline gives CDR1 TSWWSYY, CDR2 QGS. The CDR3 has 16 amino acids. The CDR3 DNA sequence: TGTGCTCTTAGGGGTACTTCTCCACCAACCAACGATAAACCCATCTTT. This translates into CALRGTSPPTNDKPIF.

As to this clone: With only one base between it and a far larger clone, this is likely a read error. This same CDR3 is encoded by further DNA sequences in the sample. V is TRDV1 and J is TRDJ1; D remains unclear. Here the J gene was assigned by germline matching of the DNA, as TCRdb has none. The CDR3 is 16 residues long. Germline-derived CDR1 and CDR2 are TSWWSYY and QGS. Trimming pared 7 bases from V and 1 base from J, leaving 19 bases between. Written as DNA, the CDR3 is TGTGCTCTTGCGCCGCCCTCACATCGGAGCACCGATAAACTCATCTTT. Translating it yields CALAPPSHRSTDKLIF.

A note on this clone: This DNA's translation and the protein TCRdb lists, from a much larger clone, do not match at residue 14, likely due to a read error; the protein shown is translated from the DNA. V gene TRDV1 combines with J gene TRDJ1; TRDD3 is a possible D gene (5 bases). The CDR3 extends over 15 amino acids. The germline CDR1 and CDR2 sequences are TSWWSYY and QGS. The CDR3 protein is CAFGVLGYLWGQLTF. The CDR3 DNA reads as TGTGCTTTCGGGGTCTTGGGGTACCTGTGGGGACAACTCACCTTT.

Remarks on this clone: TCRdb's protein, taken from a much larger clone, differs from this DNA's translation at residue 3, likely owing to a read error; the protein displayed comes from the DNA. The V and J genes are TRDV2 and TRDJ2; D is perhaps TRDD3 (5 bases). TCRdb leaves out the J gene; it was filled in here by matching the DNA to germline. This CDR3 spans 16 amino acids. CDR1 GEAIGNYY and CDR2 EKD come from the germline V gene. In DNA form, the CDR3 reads TGTGCCCGTGAGTCGGGGGGCTCAGCTTTGACAGCACAACTCTTCTTT. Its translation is CARESGGSALTAQLFF.

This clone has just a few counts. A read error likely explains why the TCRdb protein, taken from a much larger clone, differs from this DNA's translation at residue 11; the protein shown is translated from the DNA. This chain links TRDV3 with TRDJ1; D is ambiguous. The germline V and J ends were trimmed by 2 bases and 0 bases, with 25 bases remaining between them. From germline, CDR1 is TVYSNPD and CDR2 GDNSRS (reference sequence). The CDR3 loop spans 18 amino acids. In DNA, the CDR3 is TGTGCCTTTTACGGTCCCAGCCGTCCATCGTTGTACACCGATAAACTCATCTTT. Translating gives CAFYGPSRPSLYTDKLIF. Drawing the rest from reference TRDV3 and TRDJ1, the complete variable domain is CDKVTQSSPDQTVASGSEVVLLCTYDTVYSNPDLFWYRIRPDYSFQFVFYGDNSRSEGADFTQGRFSVKHILTQKAFHLVISPVRTEDSATYYCAFYGPSRPSLYTDKLIFGKGTRVTVEP.

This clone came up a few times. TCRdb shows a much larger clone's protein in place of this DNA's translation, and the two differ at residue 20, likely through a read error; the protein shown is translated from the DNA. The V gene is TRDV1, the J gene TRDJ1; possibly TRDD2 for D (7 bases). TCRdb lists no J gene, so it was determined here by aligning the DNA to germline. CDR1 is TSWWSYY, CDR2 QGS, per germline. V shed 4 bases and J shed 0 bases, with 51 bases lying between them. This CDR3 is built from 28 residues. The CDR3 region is CALGANNRVQFPTREYGDWAKYTDKLIF. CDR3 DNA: TGTGCTCTTGGGGCTAATAACAGGGTCCAGTTTCCTACGAGGGAATACGGGGATTGGGCTAAGTACACCGATAAACTCATCTTT.

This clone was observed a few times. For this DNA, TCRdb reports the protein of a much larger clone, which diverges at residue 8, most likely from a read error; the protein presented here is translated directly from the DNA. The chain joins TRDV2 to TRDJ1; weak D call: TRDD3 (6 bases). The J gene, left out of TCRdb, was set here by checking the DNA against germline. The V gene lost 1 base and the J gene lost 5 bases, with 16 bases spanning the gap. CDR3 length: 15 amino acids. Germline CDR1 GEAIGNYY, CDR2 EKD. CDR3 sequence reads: CACDTLGISGDKLIF. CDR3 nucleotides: TGTGCCTGTGACACGCTGGGGATCTCGGGGGATAAACTCATCTTT.

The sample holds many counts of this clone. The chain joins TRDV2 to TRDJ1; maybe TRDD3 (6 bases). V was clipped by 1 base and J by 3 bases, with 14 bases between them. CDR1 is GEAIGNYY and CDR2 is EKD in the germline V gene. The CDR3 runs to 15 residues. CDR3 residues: CACDTLGTVSDKLIF. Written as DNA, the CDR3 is TGTGCCTGTGACACTCTGGGGACTGTCTCCGATAAACTCATCTTT.

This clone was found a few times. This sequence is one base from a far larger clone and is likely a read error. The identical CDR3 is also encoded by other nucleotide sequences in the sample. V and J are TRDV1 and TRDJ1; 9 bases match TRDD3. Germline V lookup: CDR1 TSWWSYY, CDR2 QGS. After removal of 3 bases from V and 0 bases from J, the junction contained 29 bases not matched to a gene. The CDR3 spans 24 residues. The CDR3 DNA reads TGTGCTCTTGGGGATGCGCTTCCCTCCTACCAGGTACTGGGGGACTTCGGGTACACCGATAAACTCATCTTT. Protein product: CALGDALPSYQVLGDFGYTDKLIF.

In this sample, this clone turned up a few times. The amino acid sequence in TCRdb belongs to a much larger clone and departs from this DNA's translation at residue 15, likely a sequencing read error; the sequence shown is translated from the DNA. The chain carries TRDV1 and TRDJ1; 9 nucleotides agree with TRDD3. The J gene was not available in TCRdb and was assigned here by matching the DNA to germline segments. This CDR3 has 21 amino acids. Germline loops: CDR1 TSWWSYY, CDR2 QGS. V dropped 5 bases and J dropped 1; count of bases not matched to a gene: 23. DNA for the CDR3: TGTGCTCTTGGGCCCACTTGGGGTCCTAGATACTGGGGGACGCGCACCGATAAACTCATCTTT. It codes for CALGPTWGPRYWGTRTDKLIF.

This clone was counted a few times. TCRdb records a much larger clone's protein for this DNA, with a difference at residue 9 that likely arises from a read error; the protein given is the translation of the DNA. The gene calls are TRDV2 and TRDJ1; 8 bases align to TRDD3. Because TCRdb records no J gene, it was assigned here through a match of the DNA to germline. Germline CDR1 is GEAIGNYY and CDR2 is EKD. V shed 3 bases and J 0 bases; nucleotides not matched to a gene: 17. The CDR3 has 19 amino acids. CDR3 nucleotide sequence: TGTGCCTGTGACCCCGTACTGGGGGGTACAGGGGAGTACACCGATAAACTCATCTTT. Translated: CACDPVLGGTGEYTDKLIF.